Shown below are 31 T cell receptor beta chains from a single sample sequenced in a study of blood T cell repertoires in COVID-19. Here immunoSEQ multiplex PCR was the method, and the copy in TCRdb shows in-frame clones only, minus some. This sample yields 45,000 or so clones, of which 85% to 90% are seen a single time; less than 6.5% belongs to the top ten. What was sequenced was peripheral blood. The receptors derive from a man aged 35 to 55 with active COVID-19.

This sequence joins TRBV4-2 and TRBJ2-3; TRBD1 matches 11 bases. With 4 bases clipped from V and 3 bases from J, the junction kept 9 bases outside the gene matches. Germline V gives CDR1 LGHNA, CDR2 YNFKEQ. The CDR3 runs to 17 residues. CDR3 coding DNA: TGTGCCAGCAGCCCCGAAAGGACAGGGGGCGTAACAGATACGCAGTATTTT. Residues: CASSPERTGGVTDTQYF.

This clone was observed once. This chain joins TRBV10-2 and TRBJ1-5; 8 bases agree with TRBD1. Germline V gives CDR1 WSHSY, CDR2 SAAADI. Trimming at V came to 2 bases and at J to 6 bases, leaving 6 bases not matched to a gene. The CDR3 has 15 residues. The chain's CDR3 is CASSEGQGARQPQHF. CDR3 bases: TGCGCCAGCAGTGAGGGGCAGGGGGCGCGTCAGCCCCAGCATTTT.

This clone appeared a single time. The V call is TRBV4-2, the J call TRBJ2-3; 11 bases are shared with TRBD2. The J segment lost 1 base and the V segment lost 4 bases, leaving 4 bases of the junction unmatched. The CDR3 has 16 residues. Per the germline V gene, CDR1 is LGHNA and CDR2 is YNFKEQ. The DNA for the CDR3 is TGTGCCAGCAGCCCCTTAGCGGGGGGGGGCACAGATACGCAGTATTTT. Translating it yields CASSPLAGGGTDTQYF.

This clone showed up just once. This sequence joins TRBV15 and TRBJ1-5, with a weak D call TRBD1 (6 bases). CDR1 and CDR2 from the germline V gene are LNHNV and YYDKDF (reference sequence). The germline V and J ends were trimmed by 0 bases and 5 bases, with 29 bases remaining between them. This CDR3 comprises 21 residues. CDR3 coding DNA: TGTGCCACCAGCAGAGATATTATGGGCAGGGGAGGGGGTACGGCCGATCAGCCCCAGCATTTT. Its translation is CATSRDIMGRGGGTADQPQHF. The complete variable domain, with remaining parts taken from reference TRBV15 and TRBJ1-5, reads DAMVIQNPRYQVTQFGKPVTLSCSQTLNHNVMYWYQQKSSQAPKLLFHYYDKDFNNEADTPDNFQSRRPNTSFCFLDIRSPGLGDTAMYLCATSRDIMGRGGGTADQPQHFGDGTRLSIL.

The chain links TRBV5-6 to TRBJ1-2; the match to TRBD1 covers 9 bases. Germline CDR1 reads SGHDT; CDR2 reads YYEEEE. This CDR3 has 16 amino acids. The junction had 11 bases not matched to a gene; V was cut back by 1 base and J by 7 bases. CDR3 in amino acids: CASSLTSGTGFRGYTF. The CDR3 region has the DNA TGTGCCAGCAGCTTGACTTCGGGGACAGGGTTTCGTGGCTACACCTTC.

This chain links TRBV14 with TRBJ2-5; TRBD2 matches at 11 bases. J was trimmed by 2 bases and V by 4 bases; bases with no gene match: 3. Germline V gene sequence: CDR1 SGHDN, CDR2 FVKESK. The CDR3 is 15 residues long. CDR3 protein: CASSPTSGGQETQYF. In DNA, the CDR3 is TGTGCCAGCAGCCCAACTAGCGGGGGACAAGAGACCCAGTACTTC.

This clone was recorded a few times. V usage is TRBV5-6 and J usage is TRBJ2-3; TRBD1 matches at 7 bases. From germline, CDR1 is SGHDT and CDR2 YYEEEE. The ends lost 0 bases at V and 2 bases at J; junction bases unmatched: 6. This CDR3 spans 16 amino acids. This CDR3 reads CASSLVTGSITDTQYF. DNA for the CDR3: TGTGCCAGCAGCTTGGTGACAGGGAGTATCACAGATACGCAGTATTTT.

This clone was seen a single time. The chain joins TRBV9 to TRBJ2-5; 11 nucleotides match TRBD1. Germline V gene data show CDR1 as SGDLS and CDR2 as YYNGEE. There are 15 residues in the CDR3. Trimming cost V 4 bases and J 4 bases; bases outside gene matches: 6. CDR3 DNA sequence: TGTGCCAGCAGCCGTTTTGGGACAGGGGGAGAGACCCAGTACTTC. This encodes CASSRFGTGGETQYF.

The J gene is TRBJ2-7, the V gene TRBV5-5; 7 bases match TRBD1. Germline V CDR1 and CDR2: SGHKS, YYEKEE (reference sequence). V was clipped by 4 bases and J by 1 base; unmatched bases: 5. The CDR3 extends over 14 amino acids. The CDR3 loop is CASSKSTGSYEQYF. The CDR3, as DNA: TGTGCCAGCAGCAAATCGACAGGGTCCTACGAGCAGTACTTC. Full variable domain (missing parts from reference TRBV5-5 and TRBJ2-7): DAGVTQSPTHLIKTRGQQVTLRCSPISGHKSVSWYQQVLGQGPQFIFQYYEKEERGRGNFPDRFSARQFPNYSSELNVNALLLGDSALYLCASSKSTGSYEQYFGPGTRLTVT.

V and J are TRBV5-4 and TRBJ2-7, with a possible D match to TRBD1 (6 bases). The CDR3 runs to 16 residues. Trimming removed 0 bases from V and 6 bases from J, with 19 bases in between. Germline assignment: CDR1 SGHNT and CDR2 YYREEE (reference sequence). The CDR3 DNA follows: TGTGCCAGCAGCTTGGCCCGGACAGCCGTACCGGTCGAGCAGTACTTC. Protein: CASSLARTAVPVEQYF.

V gene TRBV5-4 combines with J gene TRBJ2-7, with 10 bases aligning to TRBD2. This CDR3 is built from 15 residues. The junction had 12 bases not matched to a gene; V was cut back by 10 bases and J by 2 bases. Germline V gene lookup returns CDR1 SGHNT and CDR2 YYREEE (reference sequence). The CDR3 protein is CACGPSGRFPYEQYF. The CDR3 DNA is TGTGCCTGTGGACCTAGCGGGAGATTCCCCTACGAGCAGTACTTC.

The J gene is TRBJ2-5, the V gene TRBV27, with TRBD2 identical over 8 bases. The junction had 3 bases not matched to a gene; V was cut back by 0 bases and J by 3 bases. The CDR3 runs to 15 residues. CDR1 MNHEY and CDR2 SMNVEV come from the germline V gene (reference sequence). In DNA, the CDR3 is TGTGCCAGCAGTTTATCCGGGGGACTAGAAGAGACCCAGTACTTC. Translated: CASSLSGGLEETQYF.

This chain links TRBV4-1 with TRBJ1-5; a possible D gene is TRBD1 (6 bases). Trimming removed 3 bases from V and 6 bases from J, with 18 bases in between. This CDR3 is built from 16 residues. The germline gives CDR1 MGHRA, CDR2 YSYEKL. The CDR3 bases are TGCGCCAGCAGCCACTTAGGGGGGGGTCCCCTTCAGCCCCAGCATTTT. This translates into CASSHLGGGPLQPQHF.

The rearrangement uses TRBV12-3 or TRBV12-4 and TRBJ1-1; D is possibly TRBD1 (5 bases). The CDR3 covers 12 residues. V lost 6 bases and J 7 bases, leaving 12 bases between the germline ends. CDR3 sequence (DNA): TGTGCCAGCAGCGGACACCTCGGTGAAGCTTTCTTT. This encodes CASSGHLGEAFF.

CDR3 coding DNA: TGCGCCAGCAGCTTCGAGGGGGAAAACATTCAGTACTTC. This encodes CASSFEGENIQYF. The chain combines TRBV5-1 with TRBJ2-4; tentative D call: TRBD1 (6 bases). Trimming took 2 bases from V and 5 from J, leaving 8 bases between them. This CDR3 contains 13 residues. The V gene's germline CDR1 is SGHRS and CDR2 YFSETQ.

V and J are TRBV5-1 and TRBJ2-5; D perhaps matches TRBD2 (6 bases). The V end was cut by 5 bases, the J end by 0 bases, with 14 bases between. The CDR3 spans 15 residues. The V gene's germline CDR1 is SGHRS and CDR2 YFSETQ. The chain's CDR3 is CASRRGLQYQETQYF. DNA for the CDR3: TGCGCCAGCAGGAGGGGACTTCAGTACCAAGAGACCCAGTACTTC. The variable domain in full, completed from reference TRBV5-1 and TRBJ2-5, reads KAGVTQTPRYLIKTRGQQVTLSCSPISGHRSVSWYQQTPGQGLQFLFEYFSETQRNKGNFPGRFSGRQFSNSRSEMNVSTLELGDSALYLCASRRGLQYQETQYFGPGTRLLVL.

The chain links TRBV10-3 to TRBJ1-1; D is perhaps TRBD1 (5 bases). The V gene lost 3 bases and the J gene lost 3 bases, with 8 bases spanning the gap. The germline CDR1 and CDR2 sequences are ENHRY and SYGVKD. The CDR3 spans 13 residues. Here the CDR3 DNA reads TGTGCCATCAGTGACAGGGCGGACACTGAAGCTTTCTTT. This gives the protein CAISDRADTEAFF.

The chain links TRBV19 to TRBJ2-3; D gene uncertain. Deletions cut 1 base from V and 2 bases from J, with 10 bases between. The germline V gene has CDR1 LNHDA and CDR2 SQIVND (reference sequence). This CDR3 is 15 amino acids long. The CDR3 protein is CASSIGLINTDTQYF. For the CDR3, the DNA is TGTGCCAGTAGTATAGGACTCATCAACACAGATACGCAGTATTTT.

V and J are TRBV5-1 and TRBJ1-4; tentatively, D is TRBD1 (5 bases). Germline V gene lookup returns CDR1 SGHRS and CDR2 YFSETQ. The CDR3 has 14 amino acids. V was clipped by 2 bases and J by 0 bases, with 5 bases between them. The CDR3 region is CASSFRATNEKLFF. The CDR3 DNA sequence: TGCGCCAGCAGCTTCAGGGCAACTAATGAAAAACTGTTTTTT.

The gene calls are TRBV3-1 (or the pseudogene TRBV3-2) and TRBJ2-7; D is possibly TRBD2 (6 bases). The CDR3 extends over 15 amino acids. With 0 bases removed from V and 3 bases from J, the gap between germline ends came to 12 bases. Germline CDR1 LGHDT, CDR2 YNNKEL (reference sequence). CDR3 protein: CASSQEEGIYYEQYF. CDR3 bases: TGTGCCAGCAGCCAAGAGGAGGGGATCTACTACGAGCAGTACTTC.

V is TRBV7-3 and J is TRBJ2-1, with 7 nucleotides matching TRBD2. This CDR3 contains 14 residues. Trimming took 3 bases from V and 6 from J; bases not matched to a gene: 5. CDR1 and CDR2 (germline): SGHTA, FQGTGA. The CDR3 reads CASSLSAGSNEQFF. The CDR3 nucleotides read TGTGCCAGCAGCTTGTCAGCGGGAAGCAATGAGCAGTTCTTC.

V gene TRBV4-1 combines with J gene TRBJ1-4; possible D gene TRBD1, 5 bases. Trimming removed 3 bases at V and 7 bases at J, with 18 bases between. This CDR3 contains 16 residues. Germline CDR1 and CDR2: MGHRA and YSYEKL. The CDR3 DNA reads TGCGCCAGCAGCCATCCGGCGGAGGGGCTGGGTGAAAAACTGTTTTTT. Its translation: CASSHPAEGLGEKLFF.

J is TRBJ1-1 and V is TRBV5-1, with 10 nucleotides matching TRBD1. The CDR3 totals 15 residues. V dropped 4 bases and J dropped 4; count of bases not matched to a gene: 7. Germline V gene sequence: CDR1 SGHRS, CDR2 YFSETQ. The CDR3 loop is CASSPTGGLGTEAFF. The CDR3 region has the DNA TGCGCCAGCAGCCCGACAGGGGGCTTGGGCACTGAAGCTTTCTTT.

This chain links TRBV7-2 with TRBJ1-1; D gene unclear. Deletions cut 4 bases from V and 0 bases from J, with 9 bases between. The CDR3 extends over 14 amino acids. Germline loops: CDR1 SGHTA, CDR2 FQGNSA. The CDR3 loop reads CASSSISVNTEAFF. Written as DNA, the CDR3 is TGTGCCAGCAGCTCTATTTCCGTGAACACTGAAGCTTTCTTT.

This chain's CDR3 is CASSFEGTSGRIVEQYF. The DNA of the CDR3 is TGTGCCAGCAGCTTCGAAGGGACTAGCGGGAGGATCGTCGAGCAGTACTTC. The chain combines TRBV11-2 with TRBJ2-7; 15 positions agree with TRBD2. The J segment lost 6 bases and the V segment lost 3 bases, leaving 9 bases of the junction unmatched. This CDR3 has 17 amino acids. Germline V gives CDR1 SGHAT, CDR2 FQNNGV.

This clone was detected a few times. This rearrangement joins TRBV7-9 to TRBJ2-3, with TRBD1 as a possible D gene (6 bases). With 2 bases removed from V and 1 base from J, the gap between germline ends came to 13 bases. The germline CDR1 and CDR2 sequences are SEHNR and FQNEAQ (reference sequence). This CDR3 is 16 amino acids long. The CDR3 region is CASSLLQGRGTDTQYF. CDR3 sequence (DNA): TGTGCCAGCAGCTTACTTCAGGGGCGAGGCACAGATACGCAGTATTTT.

The V and J genes are TRBV19 and TRBJ2-1, with 7 bases identical to TRBD2. The CDR3 extends over 16 amino acids. Per the germline V gene, CDR1 is LNHDA and CDR2 is SQIVND (reference sequence). Trimming cost V 1 base and J 1 base; bases outside gene matches: 4. In nucleotides, the CDR3 is TGTGCCAGTAGTATAGGGACTAGGGGATCCTACAATGAGCAGTTCTTC. Translated, it gives CASSIGTRGSYNEQFF.

The gene calls are TRBV15 and TRBJ1-4; 7 bases line up with TRBD1. The length of the CDR3 is 14 residues. Germline CDR1 is LNHNV and CDR2 is YYDKDF (reference sequence). Unmatched junction bases numbered 10, after V lost 5 bases and J lost 10 bases. The CDR3 protein is CATSARQGSLKLFF. CDR3 nucleotides: TGTGCCACCAGCGCCCGACAGGGTTCACTAAAACTGTTTTTT.

The V call is TRBV5-1, the J call TRBJ2-3, with a possible D match to TRBD1 (6 bases). V dropped 2 bases and J dropped 4 bases, with 17 bases sitting between them. Looked up from germline, CDR1 is SGHRS and CDR2 is YFSETQ. The length of the CDR3 is 16 residues. The CDR3 spells CASSFRGRGSADTQYF. CDR3 nucleotide sequence: TGCGCCAGCAGCTTTCGAGGCAGGGGTTCGGCAGATACGCAGTATTTT.

This chain connects TRBV5-1 to TRBJ2-1, with 7 bases lining up with TRBD1. Trimming took 4 bases from V and 3 from J; bases not matched to a gene: 4. This CDR3 comprises 14 residues. CDR1 and CDR2 (germline): SGHRS, YFSETQ. The CDR3 region is CASSPGTDYNEQFF. The CDR3 DNA follows: TGCGCCAGCAGCCCCGGGACAGACTACAATGAGCAGTTCTTC.

The V and J genes are TRBV7-8 and TRBJ1-3; TRBD1 aligns across 8 bases. The V segment lost 0 bases and the J segment 8 bases; nucleotides outside the gene matches: 6. CDR1 is SGHVS, CDR2 FQNEAQ, per germline. The CDR3 is 15 residues long. The CDR3 region is CASSLAGTGGHTIYF. The CDR3 nucleotides read TGTGCCAGCAGCTTAGCCGGGACAGGAGGACACACCATATATTTT.